One TCR beta chain is described in this entry. As processed by the authors: Amplification of reference gene primers was used by the study to estimate nucleated cell counts. TCRdb's copy holds only in-frame clones and misses some; the assay was immunoSEQ multiplex PCR. V and J calls and clone size are given by that table; D and trimming were obtained from the DNA. The sample lists roughly 250,000 clones, more than 85% seen once, with 2% to 3% in the top ten. This record belongs to a study of blood T cell repertoires in COVID-19. Study at large: The origin of the acute and convalescent COVID-19 samples was the United States, Italy and Spain. Sample material is recorded as cDNA or gDNA derived from T cells, B-cell-depleted T cells, or PBMCs.

This CDR3 region has 15 residues. Per germline, CDR1 SEHNR and CDR2 FQNEAQ (reference sequence). The V gene end was trimmed by 2 bases and the J gene end by 3 bases; junction bases not matched to a gene: 4. The clonotype comes from a young adult with COVID-19, enrolled during active disease. Sequenced sample: peripheral blood. This chain links TRBV7-9 with TRBJ2-5; 9 positions match TRBD1. The CDR3 region is CASSLWTGVEETQYF. The CDR3 DNA follows: TGTGCCAGCAGCTTATGGACAGGGGTTGAAGAGACCCAGTACTTC. Filled out from reference TRBV7-9 and TRBJ2-5, the complete variable domain reads DTGVSQNPRHKITKRGQNVTFRCDPISEHNRLYWYRQTLGQGPEFLTYFQNEAQLEKSRLLSDRFSAERPKGSFSTLEIQRTEQGDSAMYLCASSLWTGVEETQYFGPGTRLLVL.